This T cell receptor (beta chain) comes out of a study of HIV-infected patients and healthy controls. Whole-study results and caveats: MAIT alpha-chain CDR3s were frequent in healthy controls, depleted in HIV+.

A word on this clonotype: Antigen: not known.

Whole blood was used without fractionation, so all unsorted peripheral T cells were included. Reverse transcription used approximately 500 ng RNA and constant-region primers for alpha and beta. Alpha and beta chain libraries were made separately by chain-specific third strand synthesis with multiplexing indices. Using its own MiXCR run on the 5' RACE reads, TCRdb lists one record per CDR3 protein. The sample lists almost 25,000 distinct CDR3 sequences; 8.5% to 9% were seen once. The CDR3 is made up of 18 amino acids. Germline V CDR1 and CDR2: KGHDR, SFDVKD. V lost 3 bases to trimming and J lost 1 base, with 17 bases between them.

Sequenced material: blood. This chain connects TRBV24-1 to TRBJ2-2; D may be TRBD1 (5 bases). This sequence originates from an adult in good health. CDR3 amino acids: CATSDLSGQGENTGELFF. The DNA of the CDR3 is TGTGCCACCAGTGATCTCAGTGGGCAGGGCGAGAACACCGGGGAGCTGTTTTTT.